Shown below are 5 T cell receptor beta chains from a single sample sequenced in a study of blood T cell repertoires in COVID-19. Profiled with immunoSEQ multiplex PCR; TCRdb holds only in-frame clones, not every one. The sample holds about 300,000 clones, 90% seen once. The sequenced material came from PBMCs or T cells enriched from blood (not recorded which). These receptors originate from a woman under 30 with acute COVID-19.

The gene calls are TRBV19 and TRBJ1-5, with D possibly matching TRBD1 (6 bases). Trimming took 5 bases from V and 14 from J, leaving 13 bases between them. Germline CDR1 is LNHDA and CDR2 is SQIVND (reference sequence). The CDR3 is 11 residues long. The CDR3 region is CASSHRDKEHF. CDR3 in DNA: TGTGCCAGTAGTCACCGGGACAAGGAGCATTTT.

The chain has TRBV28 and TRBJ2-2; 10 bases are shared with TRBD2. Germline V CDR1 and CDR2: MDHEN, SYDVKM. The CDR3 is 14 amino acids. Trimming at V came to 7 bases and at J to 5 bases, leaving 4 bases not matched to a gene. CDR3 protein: CASILSGRTGELFF. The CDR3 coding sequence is TGTGCCAGCATCCTTAGCGGGAGGACCGGGGAGCTGTTTTTT. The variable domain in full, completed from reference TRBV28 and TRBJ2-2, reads DVKVTQSSRYLVKRTGEKVFLECVQDMDHENMFWYRQDPGLGLRLIYFSYDVKMKEKGDIPEGYSVSREKKERFSLILESASTNQTSMYLCASILSGRTGELFFGEGSRLTVL.

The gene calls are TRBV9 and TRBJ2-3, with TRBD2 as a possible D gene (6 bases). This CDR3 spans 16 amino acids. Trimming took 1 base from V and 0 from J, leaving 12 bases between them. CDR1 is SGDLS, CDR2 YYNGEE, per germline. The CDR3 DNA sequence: TGTGCCAGCAGCGTATGGGGAGGAGGAAGCACAGATACGCAGTATTTT. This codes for CASSVWGGGSTDTQYF.

In nucleotides, the CDR3 is TGTGCCAGCAGTGACAACAGGGGTTCGACTGAAGCTTTCTTT. Translating it yields CASSDNRGSTEAFF. V gene TRBV6-4 combines with J gene TRBJ1-1, with 7 bases matching TRBD1. Germline-derived CDR1 and CDR2 are MRHNA and SNTAGT. With V trimmed by 2 bases and J by 5 bases, 5 bases remained unmatched. This CDR3 region has 14 residues.

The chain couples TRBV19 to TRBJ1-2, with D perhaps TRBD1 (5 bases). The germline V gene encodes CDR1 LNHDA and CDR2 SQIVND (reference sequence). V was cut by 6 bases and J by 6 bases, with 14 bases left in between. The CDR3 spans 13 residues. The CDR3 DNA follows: TGTGCCAGTAGACTCCGGGGACTCGATGGCTACACCTTC. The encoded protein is CASRLRGLDGYTF.